This T cell receptor beta chain was obtained from a study of identical twins. MiXCR was run by TCRdb on the 5' RACE reads, yielding one entry per CDR3 protein. Counted here are 200,000 to 250,000 distinct CDR3 sequences, more than 6.5% occurring once; the ten biggest clones make up 1.9%. V gave up 0 bases and J gave up 3 bases; unmatched junction bases: 3. The CDR3 extends over 15 amino acids. Germline lookup yields CDR1 LGHNA and CDR2 YNFKEQ. This clonotype came up a few times. Another study also made use of these data, one on yellow fever vaccine responses in identical twins.

This TCR was recovered from a woman in her late teens or twenties in good health. The sample taken for sequencing was memory (CD45RO+) T cells sorted from blood. J is TRBJ2-7 and V is TRBV4-2, with 9 bases aligning to TRBD1. The CDR3 loop is CASSQEATGGYEQYF. CDR3 in DNA: TGTGCCAGCAGCCAAGAGGCGACAGGGGGCTACGAGCAGTACTTC.